Listed below are T cell receptor beta chains from one sample, sequenced in a study of cytomegalovirus exposure and HLA in healthy donors. The data were produced by immunoSEQ multiplex PCR, yet TCRdb's version contains in-frame clones alone and is incomplete. The repertoire consists of about 190,000 clones, with about 90% occurring once and the leading ten covering around 1.2%. What was sequenced was PBMCs. Receptors were obtained from a man younger than 40 in good health and CMV-seronegative. The CDR3 runs from the conserved cysteine through the conserved F or W. Each record gives: CDR3 length, D gene, V gene, clone size, J gene, CDR3 DNA, CDR3 protein. D genes are given only for firm matches. Only some rows state a clone size, as once, few, many or a class for expanded clones.

>14|-|TRBV7-9|few|TRBJ1-4
TGTGCCAGCAGCCGGGACATAGGGTGGGAAAAACTGTTTTTT
CASSRDIGWEKLFF
>15|-|TRBV28|-|TRBJ2-1
TGTGCCAGCAGTTTCAGGTCCACGCCCTACAATGAGCAGTTCTTC
CASSFRSTPYNEQFF
>14|-|TRBV7-6|-|TRBJ2-1
TGTGCCAGCAGCTTTCGGGGGACGGGGAATGAGCAGTTCTTC
CASSFRGTGNEQFF
>12|-|TRBV6-5|once|TRBJ1-4
TGTGCCAGCAGTTACTCTGGGGGGGTGGAGGTTTTT
CASSYSGGVEVF
>14|-|TRBV2|-|TRBJ2-3
TGTGCCAGCAGCGAAGGGCCCAGCACAGATACGCAGTATTTT
CASSEGPSTDTQYF
>14|-|TRBV6-5|once|TRBJ2-7
TGTGCCAGCTCCCTAGGGGGAAGCTCCTACGAGCAGTACTTC
CASSLGGSSYEQYF
>15|-|TRBV4-1|-|TRBJ1-1
TGCGCCAGCAGCCGCGACGGCAGGTCTATGACTGAAGCTTTCTTT
CASSRDGRSMTEAFF
>17|TRBD1|TRBV4-2|-|TRBJ1-6
TGTGCCAGCAGCCAAGAAGGACAGGCGGTCCCTAGTTCACCCCTCCACTTT
CASSQEGQAVPSSPLHF
>13|TRBD1|TRBV18|-|TRBJ1-2
TGTGCCAGCTCACCATCGACAGGGGGAGGCTACACCTTC
CASSPSTGGGYTF
>17|-|TRBV19|-|TRBJ2-2
TGTGCCAGTAGTCGCGACACCGGGACAACGAACACCGGGGAGCTGTTTTTT
CASSRDTGTTNTGELFF
>15|TRBD2|TRBV7-9|-|TRBJ2-1
TGTGCCAGCAGCTTATTAGCGGGGGGGTTGGGTGAGCAGTTCTTC
CASSLLAGGLGEQFF
>14|TRBD1|TRBV7-2|-|TRBJ2-7
TGTGCCAGCAGCGTCTGGGACAGGGGCTACGAGCAGTACTTC
CASSVWDRGYEQYF
>16|-|TRBV6-5|-|TRBJ2-4
TGTGCCAGCAGTTACCGGGGCGCAGGAGCGGGAAACATTCAGTACTTC
CASSYRGAGAGNIQYF
>14|TRBD2|TRBV11-2|-|TRBJ2-1
TGTGCCAGCAGCCGTCGGGACTATCACAATGAGCAGTTCTTC
CASSRRDYHNEQFF
>13|-|TRBV30|-|TRBJ1-1
TGTGCCTGGAGTATACAGCGGGACACTGAAGCTTTCTTT
CAWSIQRDTEAFF
>12|-|TRBV21-1|once|TRBJ2-1
TGTGCCAGCCAGACAGGCCCCGATGAGCAGTTCTTC
CASQTGPDEQFF
>15|-|TRBV7-8|-|TRBJ2-1
TGTGCCAGCAGCTTAGAGAGGCTCTCCTACAATGAGCAGTTCTTC
CASSLERLSYNEQFF
>13|-|TRBV7-9|-|TRBJ2-3
TGTGCCAGCAGCTTACAGGACACAGATACGCAGTATTTT
CASSLQDTDTQYF
>15|TRBD2|TRBV11-2|-|TRBJ2-3
TGTGCCAGCAGCGCCCCGACTAGCGGTGGGGGCACGCAGTATTTT
CASSAPTSGGGTQYF
>18|TRBD2|TRBV2|-|TRBJ2-1
TGTGCCAGCAGTGTTAGCGGGGGGCTTCAGAGCTCCTACAATGAGCAGTTCTTC
CASSVSGGLQSSYNEQFF
>14|TRBD2|TRBV27|-|TRBJ2-7
TGTGCCAGCAGGGAAAGACTAGCGGGGTACGAGCAGTACTTC
CASRERLAGYEQYF
>14|-|TRBV6-5|-|TRBJ2-3
TGTGCCAGCAGTAACGCAGGGAACACAGATACGCAGTATTTT
CASSNAGNTDTQYF
>15|TRBD1|TRBV6-1|-|TRBJ2-1
TGTGCCAGCAGTGAAACGGACAGGGAAGGTGGTGAGCAGTTCTTC
CASSETDREGGEQFF
>14|-|TRBV5-1|-|TRBJ1-1
TGCGCCAGCAGCGGGGGGGGTTTGAACACTGAAGCTTTCTTT
CASSGGGLNTEAFF
>13|-|TRBV18|-|TRBJ1-5
TGTGCCAGCTCACTGGAGAACAATCAGCCCCAGCATTTT
CASSLENNQPQHF
>15|TRBD1|TRBV30|-|TRBJ1-2
TGTGCCTGGAGTGTACGACAGGGGGTGATCTATGGCTACACCTTC
CAWSVRQGVIYGYTF